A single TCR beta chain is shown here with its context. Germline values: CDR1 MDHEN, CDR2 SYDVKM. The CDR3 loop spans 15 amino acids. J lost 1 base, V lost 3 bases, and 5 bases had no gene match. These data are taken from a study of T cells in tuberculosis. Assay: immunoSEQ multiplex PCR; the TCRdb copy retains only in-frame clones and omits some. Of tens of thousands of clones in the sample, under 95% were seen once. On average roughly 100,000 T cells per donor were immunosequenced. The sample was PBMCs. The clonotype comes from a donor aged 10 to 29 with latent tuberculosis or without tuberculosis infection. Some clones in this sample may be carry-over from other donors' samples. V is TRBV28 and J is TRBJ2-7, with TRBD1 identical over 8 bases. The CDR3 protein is CASSFYRGWSYEQYF. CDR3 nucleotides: TGTGCCAGCAGTTTCTACAGGGGGTGGTCCTACGAGCAGTACTTC.